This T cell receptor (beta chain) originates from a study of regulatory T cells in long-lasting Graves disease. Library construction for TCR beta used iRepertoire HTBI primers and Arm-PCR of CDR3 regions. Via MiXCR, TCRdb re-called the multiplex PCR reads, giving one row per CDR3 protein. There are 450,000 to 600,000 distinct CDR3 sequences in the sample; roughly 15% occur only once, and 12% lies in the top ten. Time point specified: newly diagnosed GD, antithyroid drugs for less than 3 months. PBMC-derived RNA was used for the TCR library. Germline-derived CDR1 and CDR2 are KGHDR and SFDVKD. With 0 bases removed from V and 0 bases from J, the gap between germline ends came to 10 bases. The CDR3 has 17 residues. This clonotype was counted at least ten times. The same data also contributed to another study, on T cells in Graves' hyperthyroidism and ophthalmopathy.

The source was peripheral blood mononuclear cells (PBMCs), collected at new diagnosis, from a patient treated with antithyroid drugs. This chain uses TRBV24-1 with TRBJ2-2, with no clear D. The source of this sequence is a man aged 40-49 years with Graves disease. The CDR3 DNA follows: TGTGCCACCAGTGATTTGCAAGGCACCTCGAACACCGGGGAGCTGTTTTTT. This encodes CATSDLQGTSNTGELFF.